This T cell receptor (beta chain) was sequenced for a study of beta chain features in type 1 diabetes. Sorting gave populations that all exceeded 95% purity. About this clone: Its antigen is unknown.

Study-wide findings and caveats: Within each of all four CD4+ subsets, Type 1 diabetes patients had TCRB CDR3s that were moderately but significantly shorter. Short templates might get an advantage during PCR, and this would be equal in patients and controls. Among patients, naive, central memory and Treg TCRB repertoires appeared more similar than among healthy donors.

Since all of the isolated RNA was reverse transcribed, expressed TCRB transcripts were what got sequenced. Method: immunoSEQ multiplex PCR; TCRdb's copy keeps in-frame clones and lacks some. The table lists roughly 610,000 clones, less than 20% of them singletons. The germline V and J ends were trimmed by 1 base and 6 bases, with 9 bases remaining between them. Looked up from germline, CDR1 is SGHTA and CDR2 is FQGNSA. The CDR3 contains 13 residues. The TCR comes from a man aged 18 to 35 in good health. This chain connects TRBV7-2 to TRBJ1-2, with a weak D call TRBD1 (5 bases). The sample was naive CD4+ T cells from blood. CDR3 nucleotides: TGTGCCAGCAGCTTAGTGAGGGGAAATGGCTACACCTTC. Amino acids: CASSLVRGNGYTF.